The rows below give T cell receptor beta chains drawn from one sample of a study of T cells in tuberculosis. TCRdb keeps only in-frame clones here, not all; method: immunoSEQ multiplex PCR. The repertoire holds 20,000 to 25,000 clones, with around 95% as singletons. The sequenced material came from PBMCs. The receptors were gathered from a donor aged 5 to 30 with latent tuberculosis or without tuberculosis infection. Each CDR3 is given with its conserved first and last residue. D genes are given only for firm matches. The size of a clone is reported for some rows only, either as once, few or many, or as a class for expanded clones.

.,TRBV28,TRBJ1-5,TRBD1,CASSTLTGDQPQHF,TGTGCCAGCAGTACACTGACAGGGGATCAGCCCCAGCATTTT
once,TRBV6-6,TRBJ2-5,TRBD1,CAGGQEWETQYF,TGTGCAGGGGGACAGGAGTGGGAGACCCAGTACTTC
.,TRBV30,TRBJ1-4,.,CACFPRDNTGEKLFF,TGTGCCTGCTTCCCCCGGGACAACACCGGTGAAAAACTGTTTTTT
.,TRBV7-2,TRBJ1-1,.,CASSLVMSLPNTEAFF,TGTGCCAGCAGCTTAGTAATGAGTCTACCGAACACTGAAGCTTTCTTT
.,TRBV9,TRBJ1-5,TRBD1,CASSAQTGNNQPQHF,TGTGCCAGCAGCGCCCAGACAGGGAACAATCAGCCCCAGCATTTT
.,TRBV11-2,TRBJ2-2,TRBD2,CASSFSGGGTGELFF,TGTGCCAGCAGCTTTAGCGGGGGGGGCACCGGGGAGCTGTTTTTT
.,TRBV11-2,TRBJ2-7,.,CASRPPAGQSLGHEQYF,TGTGCCAGCAGGCCACCCGCCGGACAGAGCCTAGGCCACGAGCAGTACTTC
.,TRBV9,TRBJ1-1,TRBD1,CASSSRGGQGNTEAFF,TGTGCCAGCAGCTCTCGGGGGGGACAGGGGAACACTGAAGCTTTCTTT
few,TRBV10-2,TRBJ1-1,.,CASSWLPGDTEAFF,TGCGCCAGCAGCTGGCTACCGGGGGACACTGAAGCTTTCTTT
once,TRBV29-1,TRBJ2-6,TRBD1,CSVGGTGSANVLTF,TGCAGCGTTGGGGGGACAGGGAGCGCCAACGTCCTGACTTTC
.,TRBV18,TRBJ2-1,TRBD1,CASSPDRAEQFF,TGTGCCAGCTCTCCGGACAGGGCGGAACAGTTCTTC
.,TRBV11-2,TRBJ1-6,TRBD1,CASSLERTGLSPLHF,TGTGCCAGCAGCTTAGAAAGGACAGGGCTTTCACCCCTCCACTTT
.,TRBV4-1,TRBJ1-4,.,CASSHPATNEKLFF,TGCGCCAGCAGCCACCCGGCAACTAATGAAAAACTGTTTTTT
.,TRBV30,TRBJ2-3,.,CAWGGSGSRGDTQYF,TGTGCCTGGGGGGGGAGTGGGTCACGAGGAGATACGCAGTATTTT
.,TRBV30,TRBJ1-5,.,CAWSHGEWGNQPQHF,TGTGCCTGGAGTCACGGGGAGTGGGGCAATCAGCCCCAGCATTTT
.,TRBV27,TRBJ1-3,TRBD1,CASSPLHRGESGNTIYF,TGTGCCAGCAGTCCCCTTCACAGGGGGGAGTCTGGAAACACCATATATTTT
.,TRBV10-2,TRBJ2-3,TRBD2,CASKAGGSTDTQYF,TGCGCCAGCAAGGCGGGGGGCAGCACAGATACGCAGTATTTT
.,TRBV2,TRBJ1-5,TRBD1,CASSGEGGWQPQHF,TGTGCCAGCAGTGGAGAAGGGGGCTGGCAGCCCCAGCATTTT
.,TRBV25-1,TRBJ2-2,TRBD2,CASQGAGENTGELFF,TGTGCCAGCCAAGGGGCGGGGGAGAACACCGGGGAGCTGTTTTTT
.,TRBV7-3,TRBJ2-5,.,CASSGGLQETQYF,TGTGCCAGCAGCGGGGGACTCCAAGAGACCCAGTACTTC
.,TRBV2,TRBJ1-2,TRBD1,CASSPGQSNYGYTF,TGTGCCAGTAGTCCGGGACAGAGTAACTATGGCTACACCTTC
.,TRBV6-1,TRBJ1-3,.,CASSESRAAGNTIYF,TGTGCCAGCAGTGAAAGCAGGGCAGCTGGAAACACCATATATTTT
once,TRBV4-1,TRBJ1-5,.,CASSHRLALNQPQHF,TGCGCCAGCAGCCATAGGCTGGCACTAAATCAGCCCCAGCATTTT
once,TRBV27,TRBJ2-5,.,CASAVGGGAQYF,TGTGCCAGCGCGGTGGGGGGTGGGGCCCAGTACTTC
.,TRBV2,TRBJ1-2,.,CASSEQGYYGYTF,TGTGCCAGCAGTGAACAGGGATACTATGGCTACACCTTC
.,TRBV6-5,TRBJ2-1,TRBD2,CASSRGAYNEQFF,TGTGCCAGCAGTCGGGGGGCCTACAATGAGCAGTTCTTC
once,TRBV27,TRBJ1-2,TRBD1,CASSRDRGSGYGYTF,TGTGCCAGTTCCCGTGACAGGGGTTCGGGCTATGGCTACACCTTC
.,TRBV11-2,TRBJ1-1,.,CASSSWASNTEAFF,TGTGCCAGCAGCTCATGGGCGTCGAACACTGAAGCTTTCTTT
.,TRBV7-9,TRBJ1-5,.,CASSPSGGNQPQHF,TGTGCCAGCAGCCCCTCCGGAGGGAATCAGCCCCAGCATTTT
.,TRBV4-1,TRBJ1-2,TRBD1,CASSPDRPSGGYTF,TGCGCCAGCAGCCCGGACAGGCCGAGTGGCGGCTACACCTTC
.,TRBV6-1,TRBJ2-3,TRBD2,CASSDASGGADTQYF,TGTGCCAGCAGTGACGCTAGCGGGGGGGCAGATACGCAGTATTTT
.,TRBV18,TRBJ1-2,TRBD1,CASSPEQGKGGYTF,TGTGCCAGCTCACCGGAACAGGGGAAGGGTGGCTACACCTTC
few,TRBV2,TRBJ2-5,TRBD2,CAGTSEPWGTQYF,TGTGCCGGGACTAGCGAACCTTGGGGGACCCAGTACTTC
.,TRBV30,TRBJ1-2,.,CAWNTGLGPVYGYTF,TGTGCCTGGAACACAGGTCTTGGGCCCGTCTATGGCTACACCTTC
.,TRBV19,TRBJ1-2,TRBD1,CASSLGLQDRDGYTF,TGTGCCAGTAGCCTGGGGTTGCAGGACAGGGATGGCTACACCTTC
.,TRBV19,TRBJ1-2,.,CASSSFGGKNYGYTF,TGTGCCAGTAGTAGTTTTGGGGGCAAAAACTATGGCTACACCTTC
.,TRBV5-6,TRBJ2-2,TRBD2,CASRDTTSGNTGELFF,TGTGCCAGCCGGGATACTACTAGCGGGAACACCGGGGAGCTGTTTTTT
.,TRBV11-3,TRBJ1-1,TRBD1,CASSLVPPGQGGARAFF,TGTGCCAGCAGCTTAGTACCTCCGGGACAGGGGGGGGCTAGAGCTTTCTTT
.,TRBV6-4,TRBJ2-1,TRBD2,CASSGGAFDEQFF,TGTGCCAGTAGCGGGGGGGCTTTTGACGAGCAGTTCTTC
.,TRBV10-3,TRBJ2-3,.,CAISDNFEGAAQYF,TGTGCCATCAGTGATAATTTTGAGGGAGCGGCGCAGTATTTT
.,TRBV28,TRBJ2-7,.,CASSSVWYEQYF,TGTGCCAGCAGTTCAGTTTGGTACGAGCAGTACTTC
.,TRBV6-1,TRBJ2-4,TRBD2,CASSERTSGGEYF,TGTGCCAGCAGTGAACGGACTAGCGGGGGGGAGTACTTC
.,TRBV11-2,TRBJ2-2,TRBD2,CASSPGGPGELFF,TGTGCCAGCAGCCCGGGGGGTCCCGGGGAGCTGTTTTTT
.,TRBV7-9,TRBJ2-5,.,CASSPETQYF,TGTGCCAGCAGCCCGGAGACCCAGTACTTC
.,TRBV5-1,TRBJ2-5,TRBD2,CASSLSSGQETQYF,TGCGCCAGCAGCTTGAGTAGCGGGCAAGAGACCCAGTACTTC
once,TRBV11-2,TRBJ2-4,.,CASSLEGGLAKNIQYF,TGTGCCAGCAGCTTAGAAGGAGGGTTAGCCAAAAACATTCAGTACTTC
.,TRBV7-2,TRBJ1-5,.,CASSLGRGLGNQPQHF,TGTGCCAGCAGCCTCGGAAGGGGGTTGGGCAATCAGCCCCAGCATTTT
once,TRBV6-1,TRBJ1-1,.,CASSAKGRTEAFF,TGTGCCAGCTCCGCAAAAGGGAGGACTGAAGCTTTCTTT
.,TRBV11-2,TRBJ2-1,TRBD1,CASSLDRAPYNEQFF,TGTGCCAGCAGCCTAGACAGGGCCCCCTACAATGAGCAGTTCTTC
.,TRBV5-4,TRBJ2-7,.,CASSLDRWEQYF,TGTGCCAGCAGCTTGGACAGATGGGAGCAGTACTTC